This T cell receptor beta chain came from a study of graft-versus-host responses after intestinal transplantation. Germline values: CDR1 LNHNV, CDR2 YYDKDF (reference sequence). CDR3 length: 16 amino acids. Trimming removed 5 bases at V and 3 bases at J, with 20 bases between. Data came from immunoSEQ multiplex PCR; TCRdb stores just in-frame clones and leaves some out. Of about 99,000 clones in the sample, roughly 93% were seen once. This clone was detected once. What it binds is unknown. This chain links TRBV15 with TRBJ2-7; D not certain. The receptor was derived from a human donor who received an intestinal transplant. The sequencing here drew on unstimulated CD8+ T cells sorted from spleen or lymph node cells, taken before intestinal transplant. CDR3 DNA: TGTGCCACCAGCGGACCACAGAAGACAAACAGCTACGAGCAGTACTTC. This translates into CATSGPQKTNSYEQYF.